This T cell receptor beta chain was recorded in a study of T cell responses to AZD1222 COVID-19 vaccine. Regarding the study as a whole: Two AZD1222 administrations were followed by greater Spike-specific TCR breadth and depth. Reportedly, nearly half of unique spike TCRs recognized epitopes outside B.1.351/B.1.1.7 mutations. CD4 TCRs linked to vaccination spanned spike, dominating at 160-218 and 743-854.

The length of the CDR3 is 14 residues. Germline V gene lookup returns CDR1 MNHEY and CDR2 SVGAGI. With 7 bases removed from V and 10 bases from J, the gap between germline ends came to 17 bases. TCRdb's table, derived via immunoSEQ multiplex PCR, lists solely in-frame clones and lacks some. This sample has over 70,000 clones, with 88% found just once. This clone showed up just a few times. Its antigen is unidentified. The same CDR3 arises from other DNA sequences in this sample as well. The starting material was peripheral blood, obtained on day 0 of AZD1222 vaccination. This sequence originates from an adult in good health. This sequence joins TRBV6-5 and TRBJ1-6; the D gene is possibly TRBD1 (5 bases). The CDR3 spells CASTHGGAHSPLHF. The DNA for the CDR3 is TGTGCCAGCACCCACGGTGGGGCACACTCACCCCTCCACTTT.